These 10 T cell receptor beta chains originate from one sample sequenced in a study of Graves' ophthalmopathy and Graves' hyperthyroidism. For repertoire sequencing, the TCR beta CDR3 regions were amplified from RNA transcripts. HTBI-primed RT-PCR formed the first round, and a multiplex PCR formed the second. TCRdb reanalysed the multiplex PCR reads using MiXCR and keeps one entry per CDR3 protein. In the table there are hundreds of thousands of distinct CDR3 sequences, approximately 22% of which are singletons. The sequenced material came from peripheral blood. The receptors derive from a woman aged 18-30 years with stable Graves' hyperthyroidism. Some clones in this sample may be carry-over from other donors' samples.

This rearrangement joins TRBV5-1 to TRBJ2-5, with D perhaps given as TRBD1 or TRBD2 (5 bases each). Trimming took off 0 bases at V and 5 bases at J, with 11 bases between the two ends. Germline CDR1 is SGHRS and CDR2 is YFSETQ. The CDR3 totals 14 residues. CDR3 region: CASSLGRGEETQYF. DNA of the CDR3: TGCGCCAGCAGCTTGGGTAGGGGAGAGGAGACCCAGTACTTC.

The chain combines TRBV12-3 or TRBV12-4 with TRBJ2-7, with TRBD1 matching over 10 bases. V was clipped by 6 bases and J by 7 bases; unmatched bases: 6. The CDR3 length is 13 residues. CDR3 region: CASSRGQGREQYF. CDR3 nucleotides: TGTGCCAGCAGCCGGGGACAGGGGAGAGAGCAGTACTTC.

The chain links TRBV20-1 to TRBJ2-7; D is unclear. This CDR3 has 13 residues. The V and J ends lost 5 bases and 3 bases respectively, with 14 bases between them. The germline V gene encodes CDR1 DFQATT and CDR2 SNEGSKA (reference sequence). CDR3 in amino acids: CSAFGDKGYEQYF. CDR3 bases: TGCAGTGCTTTCGGCGACAAGGGCTACGAGCAGTACTTC.

This clonotype was seen once. The chain links TRBV20-1 to TRBJ2-5; D is unresolved. The CDR3 sequence is 11 residues long. The V gene lost 6 bases and the J gene lost 2 bases, with 7 bases spanning the gap. Germline V lookup: CDR1 DFQATT, CDR2 SNEGSKA (reference sequence). For the CDR3, the DNA is TGCAGTGCCCAATTTCAAGAGACCCAGTACTTC. The encoded protein is CSAQFQETQYF.

The CDR3 reads CAWSVRSAGRETQYF. The CDR3 DNA sequence: TGTGCCTGGAGTGTACGATCTGCGGGACGAGAGACCCAGTACTTC. V and J are TRBV30 and TRBJ2-5, with D possibly TRBD2 on 6 matching bases. Looked up from germline, CDR1 is GTSNPN and CDR2 is SVGIG (reference sequence). The length of the CDR3 is 15 residues. V was shortened by 0 bases and J by 4 bases, with 15 bases between the two germline ends.

This clonotype was observed many times. The rearrangement joins TRBV16 to TRBJ1-6; 9 positions match TRBD1. V lost 4 bases to trimming and J lost 3 bases; unmatched junction nucleotides: 7. The CDR3 is made up of 17 amino acids. The germline V gene has CDR1 KGHSY and CDR2 FQNENV. The CDR3 DNA sequence: TGTGCCAGCAGCCCCACGGGACAGGGCCACTATAATTCACCCCTCCACTTT. Protein sequence: CASSPTGQGHYNSPLHF. Combining the CDR3 with reference TRBV16 and TRBJ1-6 gives the whole variable domain GEEVAQTPKHLVRGEGQKAKLYCAPIKGHSYVFWYQQVLKNEFKFLISFQNENVFDETGMPKERFSAKCLPNSPCSLEIQATKLEDSAVYFCASSPTGQGHYNSPLHFGNGTRLTVT.

The V and J genes are TRBV29-1 and TRBJ1-1; no reliable D call. CDR3 length: 13 amino acids. The V and J ends lost 6 bases and 0 bases respectively, with 11 bases between them. Germline loops: CDR1 SQVTM, CDR2 ANQGSEA. The DNA of the CDR3 is TGCAGCGTCGAAACGGTCCTGAACACTGAAGCTTTCTTT. The encoded protein is CSVETVLNTEAFF.

This sequence joins TRBV3-1 and TRBJ2-7, with TRBD2 matching 10 bases. This CDR3 contains 17 residues. V was pared by 8 bases and J by 7 bases, with 20 bases of the junction left unmatched. Germline V gives CDR1 LGHDT, CDR2 YNNKEL (reference sequence). The CDR3 DNA is TGTGCCAGCCGGCACCTGGGTAGCGGGAGGAACTCGGGGGAGCAGTACTTC. Protein product: CASRHLGSGRNSGEQYF.

In this sample, this clonotype turned up many times. This chain uses TRBV5-6 with TRBJ1-4; D remains ambiguous. CDR1 SGHDT and CDR2 YYEEEE come from the germline V gene. The CDR3 spans 17 residues. Trimming left V 3 bases short and J 0 bases short, with 15 bases between. The CDR3 is CASSYLASGATNEKLFF. In nucleotides, the CDR3 is TGTGCCAGCAGCTACCTAGCGAGCGGCGCAACTAATGAAAAACTGTTTTTT.

This clonotype was recorded a few times. The chain has TRBV4-2 and TRBJ1-6; 9 bases match TRBD1. CDR1 and CDR2 (germline): LGHNA, YNFKEQ. V shed 3 bases and J 10 bases; nucleotides not matched to a gene: 7. The CDR3 sequence is 15 residues long. This CDR3 is CASSQRDREGSPLHF. CDR3 DNA sequence: TGTGCCAGCAGCCAGAGGGACAGGGAGGGATCACCCCTCCACTTT.